This TCR beta chain originates from a study of T-cell memory formation after mild COVID-19. Across the whole study: Each donor largely had its own TCR clusters.

General study findings and limits: Mainly CM and EM harbored the contracting CD4+ clones; mainly EMRA harbored the CD8+ ones.

TCRdb used MiXCR to reprocess the 5' RACE reads, holding one entry per CDR3 protein. The profile shows 400,000 to 450,000 distinct CDR3 sequences, approximately 18% of them singletons. Trimming removed 3 bases at V and 4 bases at J, with 11 bases between. The CDR3 totals 14 residues. Germline CDR1 and CDR2: SEHNR and FQNEAQ (reference sequence). This clonotype appeared many times. The antigen is undetermined. This chain joins TRBV7-9 and TRBJ2-3; D is unresolved. Sequencing used PBMCs or a T cell subset sorted from them (not recorded which). The TCR comes from a man aged 18 to 35 who had mild COVID-19 (a few samples of this study predate the infection). Cell type and time point are not known. CDR3 in amino acids: CASSLTATPDTQYF. The CDR3, as DNA: TGTGCCAGCAGCTTGACCGCAACCCCAGATACGCAGTATTTT.